The clone carrying this TCR beta chain appeared a few times. Its antigen remains unknown. The data originate from a study of T cell repertoires in cytomegalovirus infection. About the study: As its CMV epitopes, the study selected recently identified HLA-C-restricted and well-studied HLA-B-restricted targets. Matching HLA type and CMV infection were both indicated by public TCR beta signatures. Study results and limitations: In two of eight donors, the top clonotype was HLA-C-restricted CMV-specific.

This CDR3 comprises 14 residues. Germline CDR1 reads SEHNR; CDR2 reads FQNEAQ (reference sequence). After removal of 7 bases from V and 4 bases from J, the junction contained 6 bases not matched to a gene. MiXCR was run by TCRdb on the reads, yielding one entry per CDR3 protein. The sample carries some 940,000 distinct CDR3 sequences, approximately 31% recorded once. The material sequenced was cultured CD8+ T cells from PBMCs, taken from culture after CMV antigen stimulation. V and J are TRBV7-9 and TRBJ1-2, with 10 bases that match TRBD1. The TCR sequence derives from a human donor in good health (CMV status not recorded). Some clones in this sample may be carry-over from other donors' samples. The CDR3 here is CASTPGQGLYGYTF. The CDR3 DNA follows: TGTGCCAGCACTCCGGGACAGGGGCTCTATGGCTACACCTTC.